This T cell receptor beta chain was recovered during a study of blood T cell repertoires in COVID-19. Across the study: COVID-19 samples, acute and convalescent, were from the United States, Italy and Spain. From T cells, B-cell-depleted T cells, or PBMCs came the material, which was cDNA or gDNA.

V gave up 0 bases and J gave up 3 bases, with 12 bases separating them. Germline values: CDR1 MNHNS, CDR2 SASEGT. CDR3 size: 16 residues. Per the authors' pipeline: Amplification of reference gene primers was used by the study to estimate nucleated cell counts. Clones were read by immunoSEQ multiplex PCR, and TCRdb kept only the in-frame ones, dropping some. V, J and clone size are those of that table, while D and trimming were read from the DNA. Of 200,000 to 250,000 clones in the sample, around 80% were seen once. This clone has a handful of counts. The chain employs TRBV6-1 and TRBJ2-1; D is possibly TRBD1 (5 bases). This sequence was found in a woman in her 70s with acute or convalescent COVID-19. Sequenced: peripheral blood. In DNA form, the CDR3 reads TGTGCCAGCAGTGAAGCGCGATACAGGAGCTACAATGAGCAGTTCTTC. Translating gives CASSEARYRSYNEQFF.